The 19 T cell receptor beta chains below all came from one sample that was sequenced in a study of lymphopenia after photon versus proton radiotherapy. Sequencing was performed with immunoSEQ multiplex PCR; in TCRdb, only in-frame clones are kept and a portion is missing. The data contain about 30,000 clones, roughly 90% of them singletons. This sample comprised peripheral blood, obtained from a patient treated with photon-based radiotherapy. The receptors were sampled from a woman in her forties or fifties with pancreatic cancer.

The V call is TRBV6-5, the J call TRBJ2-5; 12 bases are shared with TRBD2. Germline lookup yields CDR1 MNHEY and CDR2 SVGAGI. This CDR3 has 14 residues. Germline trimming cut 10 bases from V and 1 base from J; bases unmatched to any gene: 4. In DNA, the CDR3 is TGTGCCACTCGGACTAGCGGGATCCAAGAGACCCAGTACTTC. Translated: CATRTSGIQETQYF.

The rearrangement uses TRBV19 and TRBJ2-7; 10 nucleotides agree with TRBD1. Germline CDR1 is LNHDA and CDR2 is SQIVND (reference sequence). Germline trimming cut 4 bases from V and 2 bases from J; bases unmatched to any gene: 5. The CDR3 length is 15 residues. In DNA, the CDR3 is TGTGCCAGTAGTACCAGGACAGGGGGAACCTACGAGCAGTACTTC. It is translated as CASSTRTGGTYEQYF.

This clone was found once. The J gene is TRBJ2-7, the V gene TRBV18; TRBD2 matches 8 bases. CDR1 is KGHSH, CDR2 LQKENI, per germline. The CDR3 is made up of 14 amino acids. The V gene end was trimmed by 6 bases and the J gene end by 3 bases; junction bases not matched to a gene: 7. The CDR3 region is CASSRTSILYEQYF. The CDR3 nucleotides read TGTGCCAGCTCGCGGACTAGCATACTCTACGAGCAGTACTTC. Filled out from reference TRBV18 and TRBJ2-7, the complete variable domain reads NAGVMQNPRHLVRRRGQEARLRCSPMKGHSHVYWYRQLPEEGLKFMVYLQKENIIDESGMPKERFSAEFPKEGPSILRIQQVVRGDSAAYFCASSRTSILYEQYFGPGTRLTVT.

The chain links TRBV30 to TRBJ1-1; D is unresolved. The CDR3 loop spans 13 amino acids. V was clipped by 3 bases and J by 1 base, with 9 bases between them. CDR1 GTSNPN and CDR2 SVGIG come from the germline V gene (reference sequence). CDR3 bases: TGTGCCTGGAGCCCGACGGGGAACACTGAAGCTTTCTTT. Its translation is CAWSPTGNTEAFF.

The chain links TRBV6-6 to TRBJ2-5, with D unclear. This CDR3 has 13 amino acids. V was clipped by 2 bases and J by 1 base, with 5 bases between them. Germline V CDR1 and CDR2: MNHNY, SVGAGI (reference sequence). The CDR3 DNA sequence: TGTGCCAGCAGTTACAGGAGCCAAGAGACCCAGTACTTC. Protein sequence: CASSYRSQETQYF.

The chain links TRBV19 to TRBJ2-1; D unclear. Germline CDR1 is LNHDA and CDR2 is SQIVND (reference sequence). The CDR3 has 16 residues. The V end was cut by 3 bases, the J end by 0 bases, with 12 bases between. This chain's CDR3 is CASSIWAESSYNEQFF. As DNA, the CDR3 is TGTGCCAGTAGTATTTGGGCGGAGAGCTCCTACAATGAGCAGTTCTTC.

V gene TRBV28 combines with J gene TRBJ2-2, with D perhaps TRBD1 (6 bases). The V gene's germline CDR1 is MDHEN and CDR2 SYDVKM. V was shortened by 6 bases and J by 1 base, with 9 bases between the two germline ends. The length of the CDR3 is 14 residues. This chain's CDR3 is CASSIGGNTGELFF. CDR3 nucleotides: TGTGCCAGCAGCATAGGGGGGAACACCGGGGAGCTGTTTTTT.

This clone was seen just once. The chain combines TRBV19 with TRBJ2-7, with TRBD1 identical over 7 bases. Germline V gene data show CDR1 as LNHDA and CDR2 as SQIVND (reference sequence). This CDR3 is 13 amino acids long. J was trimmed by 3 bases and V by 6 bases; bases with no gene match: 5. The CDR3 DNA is TGTGCCAGTAGCTTAGACAGGGACTACGAGCAGTACTTC. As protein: CASSLDRDYEQYF.

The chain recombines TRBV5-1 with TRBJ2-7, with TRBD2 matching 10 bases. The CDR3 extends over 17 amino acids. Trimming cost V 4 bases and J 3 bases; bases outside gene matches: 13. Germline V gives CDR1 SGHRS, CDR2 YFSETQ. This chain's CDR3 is CASSTSSGSQRSYEQYF. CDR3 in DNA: TGCGCCAGCAGCACTTCTAGCGGGAGTCAAAGAAGCTACGAGCAGTACTTC.

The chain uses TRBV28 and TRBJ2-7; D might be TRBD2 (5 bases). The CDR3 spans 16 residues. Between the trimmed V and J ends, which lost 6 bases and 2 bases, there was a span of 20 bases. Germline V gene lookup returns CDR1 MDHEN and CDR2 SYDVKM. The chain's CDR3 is CASRRRPRSGTYEQYF. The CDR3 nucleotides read TGTGCCAGCAGACGCAGGCCCCGGAGCGGCACCTACGAGCAGTACTTC.

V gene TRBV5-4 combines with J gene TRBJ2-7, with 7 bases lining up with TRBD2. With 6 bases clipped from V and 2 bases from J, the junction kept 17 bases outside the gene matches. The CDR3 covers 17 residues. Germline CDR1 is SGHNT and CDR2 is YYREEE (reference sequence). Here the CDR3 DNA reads TGTGCCAGCACTAACCAATTAGGCGCGGGAGTAGCCTACGAGCAGTACTTC. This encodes CASTNQLGAGVAYEQYF.

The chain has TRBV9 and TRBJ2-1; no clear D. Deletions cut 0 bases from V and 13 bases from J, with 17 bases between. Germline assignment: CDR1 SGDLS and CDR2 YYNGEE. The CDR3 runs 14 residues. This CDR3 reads CASSVGSSGTLQFF. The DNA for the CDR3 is TGTGCCAGCAGCGTAGGGTCCTCGGGCACCCTCCAGTTCTTC.

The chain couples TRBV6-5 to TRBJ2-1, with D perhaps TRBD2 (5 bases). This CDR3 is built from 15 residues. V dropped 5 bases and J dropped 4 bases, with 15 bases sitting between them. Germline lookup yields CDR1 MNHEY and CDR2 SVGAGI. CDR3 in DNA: TGTGCCAGCAGTCTAAGCGGAGTCCTGTACAATGAGCAGTTCTTC. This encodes CASSLSGVLYNEQFF.

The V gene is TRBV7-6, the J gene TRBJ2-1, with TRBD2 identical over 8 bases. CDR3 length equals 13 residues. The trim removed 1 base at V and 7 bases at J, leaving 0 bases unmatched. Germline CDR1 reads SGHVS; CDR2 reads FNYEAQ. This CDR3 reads CASSLGGRNEQFF. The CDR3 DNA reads TGTGCCAGCAGCTTAGGCGGGAGGAATGAGCAGTTCTTC.

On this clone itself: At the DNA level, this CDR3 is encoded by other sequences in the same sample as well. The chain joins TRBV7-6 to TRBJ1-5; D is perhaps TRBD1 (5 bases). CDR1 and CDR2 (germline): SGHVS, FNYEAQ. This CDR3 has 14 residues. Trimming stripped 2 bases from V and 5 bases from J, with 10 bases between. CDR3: CASSLRQNDQPQHF. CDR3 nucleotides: TGTGCCAGCAGCTTAAGACAGAACGATCAGCCCCAGCATTTT.

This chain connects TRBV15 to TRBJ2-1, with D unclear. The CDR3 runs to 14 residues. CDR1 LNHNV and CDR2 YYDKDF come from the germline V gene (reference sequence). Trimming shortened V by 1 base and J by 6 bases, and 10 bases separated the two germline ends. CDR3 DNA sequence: TGTGCCACCAGCAGAGGCCCGGCCCCCAATGAGCAGTTCTTC. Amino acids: CATSRGPAPNEQFF.

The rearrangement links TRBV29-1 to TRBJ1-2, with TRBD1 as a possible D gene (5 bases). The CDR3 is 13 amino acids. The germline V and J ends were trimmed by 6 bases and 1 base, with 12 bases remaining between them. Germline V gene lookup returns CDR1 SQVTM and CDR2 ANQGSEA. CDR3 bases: TGCAGCGTCCAGACAGCATATAACTATGGCTACACCTTC. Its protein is CSVQTAYNYGYTF.

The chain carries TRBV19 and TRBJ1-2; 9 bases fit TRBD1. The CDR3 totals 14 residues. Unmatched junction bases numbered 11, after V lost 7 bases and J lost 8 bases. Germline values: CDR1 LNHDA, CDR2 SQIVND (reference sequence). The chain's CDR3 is CASTEPWTGVGYTF. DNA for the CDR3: TGTGCCAGTACCGAACCCTGGACAGGGGTAGGCTACACCTTC.

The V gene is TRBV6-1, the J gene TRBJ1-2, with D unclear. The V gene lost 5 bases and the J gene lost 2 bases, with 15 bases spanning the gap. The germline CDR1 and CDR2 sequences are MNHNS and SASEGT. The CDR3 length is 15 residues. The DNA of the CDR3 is TGTGCCAGCAGTCTCGGGAGTGGTAACAACTATGGCTACACCTTC. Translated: CASSLGSGNNYGYTF.